The rows below give T cell receptor beta chains drawn from one sample of a study of cytomegalovirus exposure and HLA in healthy donors. Sequencing used immunoSEQ multiplex PCR; TCRdb keeps in-frame clones, though not all of them. Of fewer than 150,000 clones listed, about 79% were seen once; the top ten hold roughly 4.2%. Sequences were obtained from PBMCs. These receptors all come from a man between 35 and 55 years old in good health and CMV-seropositive. The CDR3 runs from the conserved cysteine through the conserved F or W. The D gene is left open where the match is weak. Size values are once, few and many counts, or a class for expanded clones, and some rows have none.

TRBJ2-3 15 - - TRBV19 TGTGCCAGCAGAAGAGCGGGTACTAGCACAGATACGCAGTATTTT CASRRAGTSTDTQYF
TRBJ2-6 15 - - TRBV7-9 TGTGCCAGCAGCTTACTAGGCTCTGGGGCCAACGTCCTGACTTTC CASSLLGSGANVLTF
TRBJ2-2 15 - TRBD1 TRBV7-9 TGTGCCAGCAGCTCCTCAGGGGGCGGCACCGGGGAGCTGTTTTTT CASSSSGGGTGELFF
TRBJ2-3 12 - - TRBV6-6 TGTGCCAGCAGTTACTCTCAAGATACGCAGTATTTT CASSYSQDTQYF
TRBJ1-1 12 - - TRBV2 TGTGCCAGCAGGGGGGGGCAGAGAGAAGCTTTCTTT CASRGGQREAFF
TRBJ1-2 15 - - TRBV9 TGTGCCAGCAGCCCACGACAAGGTCTGGACTATGGCTACACCTTC CASSPRQGLDYGYTF
TRBJ2-5 15 - TRBD2 TRBV7-3 TGTGCCAGCAGCGTAACTAGCGGGCGGATAGAGACCCAGTACTTC CASSVTSGRIETQYF
TRBJ1-1 15 - TRBD1 TRBV2 TGTGCCAGCAGGGTACAGGGGTATGGTGACACTGAAGCTTTCTTT CASRVQGYGDTEAFF
TRBJ1-4 14 - - TRBV27 TGTGCCAGCAAGCCTAGGGGCTTCTCGGAAAAACTGTTTTTT CASKPRGFSEKLFF
TRBJ1-1 14 few - TRBV5-6 TGTGCCAGCATGGGGGGAGGGCTGGACACTGAAGCTTTCTTT CASMGGGLDTEAFF
TRBJ2-7 12 - - TRBV6-5 TGTGCCAGCGGACGGATCGACTACGAGCAGTACTTC CASGRIDYEQYF
TRBJ1-2 14 - TRBD1 TRBV5-5 TGTGCCAGCAGCTCTTACAGGGGAAACTATGGCTACACCTTC CASSSYRGNYGYTF
TRBJ2-6 19 - TRBD2 TRBV7-9 TGTGCCAGCAGGCCGGGACTAGCGGGGGGAATCTCTGGGGCCAACGTCCTGACTTTC CASRPGLAGGISGANVLTF
TRBJ1-2 12 - - TRBV5-6 TGTGCCAGCAGCTTGACAGGCTATGGCTACACCTTC CASSLTGYGYTF
TRBJ2-7 13 few TRBD2 TRBV29-1 TGCAGCGTTGGGGGGACTAGGGGGTACGAGCAGTACTTC CSVGGTRGYEQYF
TRBJ2-1 15 - TRBD2 TRBV10-3 TGTGCCATCAGACTAGCGGGAGGGGCTAGGGATGAGCAGTTCTTC CAIRLAGGARDEQFF
TRBJ1-1 13 - - TRBV19 TGTGCCAGTAAATTGGTGAGCCACACTGAAGCTTTCTTT CASKLVSHTEAFF
TRBJ2-7 16 - - TRBV4-3 TGCGCCAGCAGCCAAGACTACGCCGCGGGACAGTACGAGCAGTACTTC CASSQDYAAGQYEQYF
TRBJ2-5 15 - TRBD2 TRBV7-9 TGTGCCAGCAGCTTCGAGCGGGGGGGCCAAGAGACCCAGTACTTC CASSFERGGQETQYF
TRBJ1-3 16 - - TRBV12-5 TGTGCTAGTGACATCCTTGACAGTCGCTCTGGAAACACCATATATTTT CASDILDSRSGNTIYF
TRBJ1-3 15 - - TRBV6-6 TGTGCCAGCAGTTATAGCCTGAGCTCTGGAAACACCATATATTTT CASSYSLSSGNTIYF
TRBJ2-7 14 once - TRBV2 TGTGCCAGCAGTGACCGGGACTCCCGGCGTCCCCCGGCTTTC CASSDRDSRRPPAF
TRBJ1-2 15 - TRBD1 TRBV18 TGTGCCAGCTCACCAACAGGGGACCTTTTTTATGGCTACACCTTC CASSPTGDLFYGYTF
TRBJ1-2 13 - TRBD1 TRBV27 TGTGCCAGCAGTTTAAGGGGGCGGGGTGGCTACACCTTC CASSLRGRGGYTF
TRBJ2-7 15 - TRBD1 TRBV4-1 TGCGCCAGCAGCCAAGTTGACAGGGGGGGTTACGAGCAGTACTTC CASSQVDRGGYEQYF
TRBJ2-7 14 - TRBD1 TRBV18 TGTGCCAGCTCAATAGTCCAGGGGGCGGACGAGCAGTACTTC CASSIVQGADEQYF
TRBJ2-7 15 - - TRBV7-9 TGTGCCAGCAGTTCCCGGGACTTCGTAGGTCACGAGCAGTACTTC CASSSRDFVGHEQYF
TRBJ2-5 15 - - TRBV5-4 TGTGCCAGCAGCCCGACGTCAGGGCTGAAAGAGACCCAGTACTTC CASSPTSGLKETQYF
TRBJ2-3 18 - TRBD2 TRBV2 TGTGCCAGCACACGCTCATCGACTAGCGGGATGGGCACAGATACGCAGTATTTT CASTRSSTSGMGTDTQYF
TRBJ1-1 15 - - TRBV5-1 TGCGCCAGCAGCGCCGGCCACGCAGGGGACACTGAAGCTTTCTTT CASSAGHAGDTEAFF
TRBJ2-7 15 - TRBD2 TRBV19 TGTGCCAGTAAAGCCGGACTAGCGGCCTCCTACGAGCAGTACTTC CASKAGLAASYEQYF
TRBJ2-7 16 - TRBD2 TRBV11-2 TGTGCCAGCAGCTTAGCTTTTAGGCGGGGGGCCTACGAGCAGTACTTC CASSLAFRRGAYEQYF
TRBJ1-5 16 many - TRBV30 TGTGCCTGGAGTGTAGGAGGGACCAACCCAAATCAGCCCCAGCATTTT CAWSVGGTNPNQPQHF
TRBJ2-7 13 - - TRBV5-1 TGCGCCAGCAGCATCCTTGCAGGGGCCGAGCAGTACTTC CASSILAGAEQYF
TRBJ1-2 13 - - TRBV7-3 TGTGCCAGCAGCCCCGGCGGAGGCAGTGGCTACACCTTC CASSPGGGSGYTF
TRBJ2-1 15 - TRBD2 TRBV6-5 TGTGCCAGCAGACCCCAGCGGGGACCCTACAATGAGCAGTTCTTC CASRPQRGPYNEQFF
TRBJ2-7 19 - TRBD2 TRBV10-1 TGCGCCAGCAGCCCTCTCCCCGGGACTAGCGGGGCACAAACCTACGAGCAGTACTTC CASSPLPGTSGAQTYEQYF
TRBJ2-7 14 - TRBD1 TRBV7-9 TGTTCCAGCAGCTTAGCCGGACAGGGCCACGAGCAGTACTTC CSSSLAGQGHEQYF
TRBJ2-4 13 - TRBD1 TRBV27 TGTGCCAGCAGACCAGGGGGTGGCAACATTCAGTACTTC CASRPGGGNIQYF
TRBJ1-5 17 - - TRBV27 TGTGCCAGCAGTTTTAAGGGAGCAAGTTATAGCAATCAGCCCCAGCATTTT CASSFKGASYSNQPQHF
TRBJ2-3 14 - TRBD1 TRBV30 TGTGCCTGGGTTCGACAGGGAGTAGCAGATACGCAGTATTTT CAWVRQGVADTQYF
TRBJ2-2 12 few - TRBV7-3 TGTGCCAGCAGCTCCCATCCCGGGGAGCTGTTTTTT CASSSHPGELFF
TRBJ2-2 16 - TRBD2 TRBV30 TGTGCCTGGAGGGAGGGCTGGACTAGGGGCACCGGGGAGCTGTTTTTT CAWREGWTRGTGELFF
TRBJ2-3 13 few TRBD2 TRBV5-4 TGTGCCAGCAGCTGGCGGGGGACAGATACGCAGTATTTT CASSWRGTDTQYF
TRBJ1-5 15 - - TRBV5-5 TGTGCCAGCAGCTTGGGTTGGGGGGGGGATCAGCCCCAGCATTTT CASSLGWGGDQPQHF
TRBJ2-7 18 - - TRBV21-1 TGTGCCAGCAGCAAAGGACTCCGGCCTAGCGGGGGGGCTGGCGAGCAGTACTTC CASSKGLRPSGGAGEQYF
TRBJ2-7 13 - - TRBV27 TGTGCCAGCAGTGGGGACAACACCTACGAGCAGTACTTC CASSGDNTYEQYF
TRBJ1-2 13 - - TRBV6-5 TGTGCCAGCAGTAAATCGAGCGGCGAGGGCTACACCTTC CASSKSSGEGYTF
TRBJ2-5 16 - TRBD2 TRBV4-1 TGCGCCAGCAGCTCCTCCGGACTAGCGGACCAAGAGACCCAGTACTTC CASSSSGLADQETQYF
TRBJ2-5 16 - TRBD1 TRBV5-1 TGCGCCAGCAGCTTCTGGGGACAGGGCTTTCAAGAGACCCAGTACTTC CASSFWGQGFQETQYF
TRBJ2-1 16 few - TRBV27 TGTGCCAGCAGTTTAGGGGGCAGGGGTGCATACAATGAGCAGTTCTTC CASSLGGRGAYNEQFF
TRBJ1-1 13 - - TRBV5-1 TGCGCCAGCAGCTTGGGAATGGGCCCTGAAGCTTTCTTT CASSLGMGPEAFF
TRBJ1-6 11 - - TRBV21-1 TGTGCCACTACGGTAGATTCACCCCTCCACTTT CATTVDSPLHF
TRBJ2-4 19 - TRBD2 TRBV6-1 TGTGCCAGCAGTGACGAGGTAGCGGGCCTCCTTCTAGCCAAAAACATTCAGTACTTC CASSDEVAGLLLAKNIQYF
TRBJ1-3 14 - - TRBV7-8 TGTGCCAGCAGCTTAGAGGGGTTTGGAAACACCATATATTTT CASSLEGFGNTIYF
TRBJ2-5 14 - - TRBV2 TGTGCCAGGGGGCGATTACAGGGCGCGGAGACCCAGTACTTC CARGRLQGAETQYF
TRBJ2-7 15 - - TRBV7-9 TGTGCCAGCAGCTTAAAAGGGGGAGGGCCCTACGAGCAGTACTTC CASSLKGGGPYEQYF